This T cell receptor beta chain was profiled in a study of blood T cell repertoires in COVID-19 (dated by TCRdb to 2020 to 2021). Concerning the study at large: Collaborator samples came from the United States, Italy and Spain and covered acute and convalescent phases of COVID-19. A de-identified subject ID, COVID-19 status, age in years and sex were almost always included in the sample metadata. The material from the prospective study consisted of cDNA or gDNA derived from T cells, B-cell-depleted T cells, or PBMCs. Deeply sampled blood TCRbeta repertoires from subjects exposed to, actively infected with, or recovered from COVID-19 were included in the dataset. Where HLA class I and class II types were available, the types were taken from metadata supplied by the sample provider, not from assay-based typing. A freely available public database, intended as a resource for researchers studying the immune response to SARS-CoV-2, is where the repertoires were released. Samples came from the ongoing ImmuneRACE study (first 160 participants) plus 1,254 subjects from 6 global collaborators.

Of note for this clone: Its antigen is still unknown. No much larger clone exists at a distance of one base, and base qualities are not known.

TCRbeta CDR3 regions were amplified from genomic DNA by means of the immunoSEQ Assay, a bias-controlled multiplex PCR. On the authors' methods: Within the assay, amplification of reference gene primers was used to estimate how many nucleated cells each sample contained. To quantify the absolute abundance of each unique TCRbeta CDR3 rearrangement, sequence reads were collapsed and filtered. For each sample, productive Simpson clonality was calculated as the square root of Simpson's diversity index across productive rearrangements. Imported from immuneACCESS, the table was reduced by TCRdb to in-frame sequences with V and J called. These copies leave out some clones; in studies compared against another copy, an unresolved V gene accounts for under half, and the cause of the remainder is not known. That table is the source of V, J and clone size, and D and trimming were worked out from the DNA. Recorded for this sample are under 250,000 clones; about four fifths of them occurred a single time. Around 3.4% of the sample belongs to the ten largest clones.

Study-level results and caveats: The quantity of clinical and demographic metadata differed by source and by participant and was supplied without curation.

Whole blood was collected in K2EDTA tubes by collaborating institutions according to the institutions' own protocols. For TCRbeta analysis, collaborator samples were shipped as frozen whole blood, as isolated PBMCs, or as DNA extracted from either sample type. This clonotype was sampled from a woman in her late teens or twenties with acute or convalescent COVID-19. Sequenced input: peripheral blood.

The nucleotide sequence is TGTGCCAGCTCACCCCAGACTAGCGGTTCCTACGAGCAGTACTTC. It encodes CASSPQTSGSYEQYF. The chain joins TRBV18 to TRBJ2-7, with 9 junctional bases fitting TRBD2. V loses 3 bases at its end and J loses 1 base; junction bases beyond the gene matches: 4. CDR1 is given as KGHSH and CDR2 as LQKENI, both from the germline V gene. The CDR3 covers 15 residues, taking in both the cysteine and the phenylalanine. The retained sequence is limited to the CDR3, 45 bases, with the frame set at the first base. When the CDR3 is completed using the reference TRBV18 and TRBJ2-7 genes on either side, the full variable domain is NAGVMQNPRHLVRRRGQEARLRCSPMKGHSHVYWYRQLPEEGLKFMVYLQKENIIDESGMPKERFSAEFPKEGPSILRIQQVVRGDSAAYFCASSPQTSGSYEQYFGPGTRLTVT.